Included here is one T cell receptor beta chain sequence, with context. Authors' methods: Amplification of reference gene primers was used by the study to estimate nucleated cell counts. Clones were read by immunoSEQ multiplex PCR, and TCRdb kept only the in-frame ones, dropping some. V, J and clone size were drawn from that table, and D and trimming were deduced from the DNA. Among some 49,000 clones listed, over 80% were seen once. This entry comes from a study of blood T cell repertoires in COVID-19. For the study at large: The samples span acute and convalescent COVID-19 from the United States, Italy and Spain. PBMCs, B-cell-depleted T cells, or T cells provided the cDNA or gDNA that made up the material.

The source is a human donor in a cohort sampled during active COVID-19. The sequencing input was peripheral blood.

CDR3 protein: CASSRETGVPYEQYF. The CDR3 nucleotides are TGTGCCAGCTCACGGGAGACAGGGGTCCCCTACGAGCAGTACTTC. The rearrangement joins TRBV18 to TRBJ2-7, with 8 bases fitting TRBD1. After removal of 4 bases from V and 2 bases from J, the junction contained 7 bases not matched to a gene. The CDR3 sequence is 15 residues long. Per germline, CDR1 KGHSH and CDR2 LQKENI. Using reference TRBV18 and TRBJ2-7 for the parts outside the CDR3, the full variable domain is NAGVMQNPRHLVRRRGQEARLRCSPMKGHSHVYWYRQLPEEGLKFMVYLQKENIIDESGMPKERFSAEFPKEGPSILRIQQVVRGDSAAYFCASSRETGVPYEQYFGPGTRLTVT.